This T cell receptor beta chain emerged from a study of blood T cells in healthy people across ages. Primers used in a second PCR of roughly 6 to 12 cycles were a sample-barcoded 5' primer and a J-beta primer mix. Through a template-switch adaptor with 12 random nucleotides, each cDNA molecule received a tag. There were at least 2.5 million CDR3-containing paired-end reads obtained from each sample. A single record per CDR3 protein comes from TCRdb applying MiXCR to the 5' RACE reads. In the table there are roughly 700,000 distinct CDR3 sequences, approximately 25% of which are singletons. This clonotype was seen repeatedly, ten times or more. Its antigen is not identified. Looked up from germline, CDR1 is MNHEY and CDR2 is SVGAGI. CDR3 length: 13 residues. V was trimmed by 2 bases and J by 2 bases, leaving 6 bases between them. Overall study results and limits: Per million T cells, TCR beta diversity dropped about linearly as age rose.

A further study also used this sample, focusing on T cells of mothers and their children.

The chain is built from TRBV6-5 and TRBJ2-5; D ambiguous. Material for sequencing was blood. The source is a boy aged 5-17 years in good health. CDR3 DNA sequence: TGTGCCAGCAGTTACCCCCTACAAGAGACCCAGTACTTC. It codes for CASSYPLQETQYF.